This T cell receptor beta chain was recorded in a study of blood T cell repertoires in COVID-19. About the research overall: From T cells, B-cell-depleted T cells, or PBMCs came the material, which was cDNA or gDNA.

Assay used: immunoSEQ multiplex PCR; TCRdb lists only in-frame clones, some missing. The sample records around 140,000 clones, around 86% being singletons. This clone has only one observation. V lost 3 bases to trimming and J lost 4 bases, with 12 bases between them. Per the germline V gene, CDR1 is GTSNPN and CDR2 is SVGIG (reference sequence). CDR3 length equals 13 residues. Cohort 3 donors counted as recovered after two negative PCRs, clearance, or resolved symptoms. This receptor was obtained from a man aged 50-59 years who had recovered from COVID-19. Material for sequencing was PBMCs or T cells enriched from blood (not recorded which). The V gene is TRBV30, the J gene TRBJ1-1; D is ambiguous. The CDR3 nucleotides read TGTGCCTGGAGACCCCTCCCAGTCACTGAAGCTTTCTTT. Translation: CAWRPLPVTEAFF.